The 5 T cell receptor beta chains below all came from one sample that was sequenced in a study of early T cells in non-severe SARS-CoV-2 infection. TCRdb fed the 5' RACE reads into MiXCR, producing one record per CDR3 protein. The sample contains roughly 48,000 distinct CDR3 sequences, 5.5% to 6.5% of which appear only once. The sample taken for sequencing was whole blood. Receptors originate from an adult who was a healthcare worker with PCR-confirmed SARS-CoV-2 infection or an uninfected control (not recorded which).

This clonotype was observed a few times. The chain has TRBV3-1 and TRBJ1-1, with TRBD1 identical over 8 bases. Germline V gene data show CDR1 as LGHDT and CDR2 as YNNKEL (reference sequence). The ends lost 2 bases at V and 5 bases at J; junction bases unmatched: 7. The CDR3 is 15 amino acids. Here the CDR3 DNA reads TGTGCCAGCAGCCAAACAGGGGGAAGGAGGACTGAAGCTTTCTTT. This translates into CASSQTGGRRTEAFF. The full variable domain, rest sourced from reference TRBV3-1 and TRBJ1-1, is DTAVSQTPKYLVTQMGNDKSIKCEQNLGHDTMYWYKQDSKKFLKIMFSYNNKELIINETVPNRFSPKSPDKAHLNLHINSLELGDSAVYFCASSQTGGRRTEAFFGQGTRLTVV.

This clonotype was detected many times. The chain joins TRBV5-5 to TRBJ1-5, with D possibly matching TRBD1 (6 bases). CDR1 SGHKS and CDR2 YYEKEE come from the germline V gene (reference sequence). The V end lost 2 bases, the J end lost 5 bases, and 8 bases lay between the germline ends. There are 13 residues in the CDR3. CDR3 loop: CASSLQGDQPQHF. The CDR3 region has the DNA TGTGCCAGCAGCTTACAGGGTGATCAGCCCCAGCATTTT.

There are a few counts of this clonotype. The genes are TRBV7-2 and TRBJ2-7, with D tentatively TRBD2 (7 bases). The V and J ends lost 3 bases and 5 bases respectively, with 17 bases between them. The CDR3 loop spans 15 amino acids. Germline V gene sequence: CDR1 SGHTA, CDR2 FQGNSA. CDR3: CASSFRRGLLDEQYF. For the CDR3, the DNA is TGTGCCAGCAGCTTTCGGCGGGGGCTCTTGGACGAGCAGTACTTC. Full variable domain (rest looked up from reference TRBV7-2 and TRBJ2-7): GAGVSQSPSNKVTEKGKDVELRCDPISGHTALYWYRQSLGQGLEFLIYFQGNSAPDKSGLPSDRFSAERTGGSVSTLTIQRTQQEDSAVYLCASSFRRGLLDEQYFGPGTRLTVT.

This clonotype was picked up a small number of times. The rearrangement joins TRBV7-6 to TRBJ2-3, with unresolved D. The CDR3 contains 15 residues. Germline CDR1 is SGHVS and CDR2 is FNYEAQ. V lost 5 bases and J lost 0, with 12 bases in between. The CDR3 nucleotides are TGTGCCAGCAGCCCCGCTTTGAGAAGCACAGATACGCAGTATTTT. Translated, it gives CASSPALRSTDTQYF.

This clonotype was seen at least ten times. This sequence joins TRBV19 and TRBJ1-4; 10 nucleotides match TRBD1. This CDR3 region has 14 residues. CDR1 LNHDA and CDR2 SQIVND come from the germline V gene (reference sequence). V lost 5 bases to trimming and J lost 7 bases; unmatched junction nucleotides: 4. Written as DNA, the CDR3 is TGTGCCAGTAGTGATCGGACAGGGGGTGAAAAACTGTTTTTT. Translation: CASSDRTGGEKLFF.